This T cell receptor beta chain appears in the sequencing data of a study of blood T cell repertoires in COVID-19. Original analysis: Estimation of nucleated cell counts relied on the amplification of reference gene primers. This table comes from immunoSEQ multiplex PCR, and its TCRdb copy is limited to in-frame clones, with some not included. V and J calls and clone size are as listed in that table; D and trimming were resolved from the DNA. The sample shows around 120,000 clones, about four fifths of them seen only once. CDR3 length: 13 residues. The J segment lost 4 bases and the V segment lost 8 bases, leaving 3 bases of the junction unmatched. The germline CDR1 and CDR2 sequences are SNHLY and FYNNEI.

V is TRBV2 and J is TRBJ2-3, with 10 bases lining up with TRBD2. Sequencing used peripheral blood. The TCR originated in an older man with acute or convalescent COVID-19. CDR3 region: CASLSGGADTQYF. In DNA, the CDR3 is TGTGCCAGCCTGAGCGGGGGGGCAGATACGCAGTATTTT.